This T cell receptor (beta chain) was identified during a study of PD-L1 blockade in urothelial cancer. The table came from immunoSEQ multiplex PCR; TCRdb's copy has only in-frame clones and leaves some out. The repertoire holds tens of thousands of clones, with approximately 72% as singletons. Documented time point: pretreatment peripheral blood. Enrolled patients showed locally advanced or metastatic urothelial carcinoma. This CDR3 comprises 14 residues. CDR1 and CDR2 from the germline V gene are MDHEN and SYDVKM. Trimming took 3 bases from V and 7 from J, leaving 12 bases between them. The study, taken as a whole, reports: Enhanced expansion of tumor-associated blood clones at 3 weeks characterized durable-benefit patients.

As to this clone: Its target is not known.

The rearrangement links TRBV28 to TRBJ2-2; D perhaps matches TRBD1 (5 bases). The specimen was PBMCs, collected around atezolizumab (anti-PD-L1) treatment. The TCR comes from a man aged 65 to 85 with urothelial cancer. The chain's CDR3 is CASSFPGFGGELFF. CDR3 DNA: TGTGCCAGCAGTTTTCCAGGGTTTGGCGGGGAGCTGTTTTTT.